The rows below give T cell receptor beta chains drawn from one sample of a study of blood T cell repertoires in COVID-19. Profiled with immunoSEQ multiplex PCR; TCRdb holds only in-frame clones, not every one. This table has roughly 250,000 clones, more than 85% appearing once. The sequencing input was peripheral blood. Source of these receptors: a person under 35 with COVID-19, enrolled during active disease. Each CDR3 is given with its conserved first and last residue. A D gene is named only where the DNA matches it firmly. For some rows the clone size is stated as once, few or many, or as a class when expanded; others skip it.

d_call	clone_size	cdr3_length	v_call	j_call	cdr3_nt	cdr3_aa
NA	NA	15	TRBV7-9	TRBJ1-4	TGTGCCAGCAGCTTAGACACAGGGTTTGGTGAAAAACTGTTTTTT	CASSLDTGFGEKLFF
NA	NA	12	TRBV29-1	TRBJ2-7	TGCAGCGTTGAAGACCGGACATTAGAGCAGTACTTC	CSVEDRTLEQYF
NA	NA	15	TRBV10-3	TRBJ1-6	TGTGCCATCAGTGAGTCGGGTCAAGGGAGATCACCCCTCCACTTT	CAISESGQGRSPLHF
TRBD1	NA	15	TRBV5-1	TRBJ1-5	TGCGCCAGCAGCTGGACAGGGGACAGCAATCAGCCCCAGCATTTT	CASSWTGDSNQPQHF
TRBD2	NA	18	TRBV28	TRBJ2-3	TGTGCCAGCAGGCGCCGCGGGACTAGCGGGAGGTGGACAGATACGCAGTATTTT	CASRRRGTSGRWTDTQYF
TRBD1	NA	14	TRBV24-1	TRBJ1-1	TGTGCCACCAGTGAGCCGACAGGGAATACTGAAGCTTTCTTT	CATSEPTGNTEAFF
TRBD2	NA	14	TRBV5-1	TRBJ2-5	TGCGCCAGCAGACTAGCGGGGTCACAAGAGACCCAGTACTTC	CASRLAGSQETQYF
TRBD2	NA	15	TRBV4-2	TRBJ2-7	TGTGCCAGCAGCCCATGGGCGGGAGGGCTCCACGAGCAGTACTTC	CASSPWAGGLHEQYF
TRBD1	NA	15	TRBV2	TRBJ1-6	TGTGCCAGCAGCCTGCTGGACAGGGGGTATTCACCCCTCCACTTT	CASSLLDRGYSPLHF
NA	NA	14	TRBV19	TRBJ1-1	TGTGCCAGTAGTACCCCTACGCCCCGGACTGAAGCTTTCTTT	CASSTPTPRTEAFF
NA	once	14	TRBV7-2	TRBJ1-2	TGTGCCAGCAGCACCCTCGGGATCAACTATGGCTACACCTTC	CASSTLGINYGYTF
TRBD1	NA	15	TRBV7-9	TRBJ1-4	TGTGCCAGCAGCGAAATCACAGGGGTAGAGAAAAAACTGTTTTTT	CASSEITGVEKKLFF
NA	NA	13	TRBV6-5	TRBJ1-2	TGTGCCAGCAGTTATGACAGGAATTATGGCTACACCTTC	CASSYDRNYGYTF
NA	NA	12	TRBV28	TRBJ1-5	TGTGCCAGCAGTCGGAGAACGCAGCCCCAGCATTTT	CASSRRTQPQHF
NA	NA	12	TRBV7-3	TRBJ2-2	TGTGCCAGCAGCTTAGAGGGAGGGGAGCTGTTTTTT	CASSLEGGELFF
NA	NA	14	TRBV27	TRBJ2-3	TGTGCCAGCAGTTTTGGTGGGAGTTCAGATACGCAGTATTTT	CASSFGGSSDTQYF
TRBD2	NA	13	TRBV29-1	TRBJ2-1	TGCAGCGTGGACCTAGCGGGAAGGGGTGAGCAGTTCTTC	CSVDLAGRGEQFF
NA	NA	14	TRBV3-1/TRBV3-2	TRBJ1-3	TGTGCCAGCAGCCAAAAAGGGGGTGGGAACACCATATATTTT	CASSQKGGGNTIYF
NA	once	13	TRBV6-5	TRBJ1-2	TGTGCCAGCAGTTACGGTTCTACGGGGGGCTACACCTTC	CASSYGSTGGYTF
NA	NA	17	TRBV19	TRBJ2-5	TGTGCCAGTAACTCCCCCGTGGGGGGTGGTCGGCAAGAGACCCAGTACTTC	CASNSPVGGGRQETQYF
TRBD2	NA	14	TRBV6-6	TRBJ2-7	TGTGCCGGGAGTGATGGCGGGAGCCTCTACGAGCAGTACTTC	CAGSDGGSLYEQYF
NA	NA	14	TRBV5-6	TRBJ1-3	TGTGCCAGCAGCTTGGGGGCAGGTGGAAACACCATATATTTT	CASSLGAGGNTIYF
TRBD1	NA	13	TRBV29-1	TRBJ1-4	TGCAGCGTTACGGGACAGGGGAATGAAAAACTGTTTTTT	CSVTGQGNEKLFF
TRBD2	NA	17	TRBV4-1	TRBJ2-7	TGCGCCAGCAGCCAAGTGGGCTCTAGCGGCACACCTTACGAGCAGTACTTC	CASSQVGSSGTPYEQYF
NA	NA	13	TRBV30	TRBJ2-2	TGTGCCTGGAGTGACCAGCGGTTTGGGGAGCTGTTTTTT	CAWSDQRFGELFF
NA	NA	12	TRBV9	TRBJ1-2	TGTGCCAGCAGCGGAATCCGGGATGGCTACACCTTC	CASSGIRDGYTF
TRBD2	NA	18	TRBV24-1	TRBJ2-1	TGTGCCACCAGTGACCCGGGGCTAGCGGAGACCTCCTACAATGAGCAGTTCTTC	CATSDPGLAETSYNEQFF
TRBD1	once	16	TRBV2	TRBJ1-4	TGTGCCTCAAACAGGGGGGGGTTTGCAACTAATGAAAAACTGTTTTTT	CASNRGGFATNEKLFF
TRBD1	NA	16	TRBV28	TRBJ1-5	TGTGCCAGCAGTCCCTCGGGCAGGGGGCTTATTCAGCCCCAGCATTTT	CASSPSGRGLIQPQHF
NA	few	15	TRBV7-2	TRBJ1-4	TGTGCCAGCAGCGCCGGACTTTCAACTAATGAAAAACTGTTTTTT	CASSAGLSTNEKLFF
NA	NA	14	TRBV5-8	TRBJ1-4	TGTGCCAGCAACACACAGGGCCCTAATGAAAAACTGTTTTTT	CASNTQGPNEKLFF
TRBD2	NA	17	TRBV24-1	TRBJ2-1	TGTGCCACCAGTGATTCGGGAAGCGGGAGACAATACAATGAGCAGTTCTTC	CATSDSGSGRQYNEQFF
TRBD2	once	15	TRBV14	TRBJ2-5	TGTGCCAGCAGCCCTGGACTAGCGGGAGGGGAGACCCAGTACTTC	CASSPGLAGGETQYF